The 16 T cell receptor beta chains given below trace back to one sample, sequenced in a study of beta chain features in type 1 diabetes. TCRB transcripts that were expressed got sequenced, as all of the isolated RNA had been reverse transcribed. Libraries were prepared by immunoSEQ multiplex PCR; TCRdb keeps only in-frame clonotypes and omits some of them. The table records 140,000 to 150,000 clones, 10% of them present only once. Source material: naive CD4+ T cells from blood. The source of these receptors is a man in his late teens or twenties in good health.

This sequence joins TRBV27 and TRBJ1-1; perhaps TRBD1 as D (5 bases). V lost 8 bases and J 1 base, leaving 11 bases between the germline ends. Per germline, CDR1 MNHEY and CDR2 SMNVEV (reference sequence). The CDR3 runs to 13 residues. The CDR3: CASPTGPNTEAFF. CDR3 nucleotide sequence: TGTGCCAGCCCCACAGGACCGAACACTGAAGCTTTCTTT.

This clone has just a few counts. CDR3 sequence (DNA): TGTGCCAGTAGTATCGGGACTAGCGGGGGGGCCCGTACGCAGTATTTT. This encodes CASSIGTSGGARTQYF. The V and J genes are TRBV19 and TRBJ2-3, with TRBD2 matching 16 bases. CDR3 length equals 16 residues. Germline CDR1 reads LNHDA; CDR2 reads SQIVND (reference sequence). The V gene end was trimmed by 3 bases and the J gene end by 8 bases; junction bases not matched to a gene: 5.

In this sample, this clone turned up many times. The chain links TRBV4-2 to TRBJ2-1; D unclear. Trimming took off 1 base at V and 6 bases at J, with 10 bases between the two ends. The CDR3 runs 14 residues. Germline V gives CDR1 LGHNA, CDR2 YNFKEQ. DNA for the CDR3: TGTGCCAGCAGCCAAGTCTCGCGAGGCAATGAGCAGTTCTTC. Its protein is CASSQVSRGNEQFF.

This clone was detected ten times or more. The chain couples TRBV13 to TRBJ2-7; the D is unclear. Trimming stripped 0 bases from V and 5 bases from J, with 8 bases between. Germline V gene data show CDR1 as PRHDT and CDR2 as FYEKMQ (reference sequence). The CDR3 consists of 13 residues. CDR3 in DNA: TGTGCCAGCAGCTTAGGGTCGTTCGACGAGCAGTACTTC. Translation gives CASSLGSFDEQYF.

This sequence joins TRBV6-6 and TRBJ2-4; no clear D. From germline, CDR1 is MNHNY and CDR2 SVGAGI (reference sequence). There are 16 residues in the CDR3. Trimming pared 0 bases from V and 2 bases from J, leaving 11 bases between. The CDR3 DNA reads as TGTGCCAGCAGTTACTCGTCAGCAGGCACCAAAAACATTCAGTACTTC. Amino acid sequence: CASSYSSAGTKNIQYF.

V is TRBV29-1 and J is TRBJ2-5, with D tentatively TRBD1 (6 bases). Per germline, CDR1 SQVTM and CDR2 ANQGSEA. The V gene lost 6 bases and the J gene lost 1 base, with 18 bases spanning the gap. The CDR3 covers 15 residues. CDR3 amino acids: CSVGPGHRSQETQYF. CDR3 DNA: TGCAGCGTGGGTCCGGGACACCGATCCCAAGAGACCCAGTACTTC.

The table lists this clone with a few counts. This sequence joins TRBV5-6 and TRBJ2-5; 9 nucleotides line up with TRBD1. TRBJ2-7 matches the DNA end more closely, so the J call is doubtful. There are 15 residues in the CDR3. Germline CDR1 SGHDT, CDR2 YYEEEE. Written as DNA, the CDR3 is TGTGCCAGCAGGGCTGGTGGACAGGGGTCCTACGAGCAGTACTTC. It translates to CASRAGGQGSYEQYF.

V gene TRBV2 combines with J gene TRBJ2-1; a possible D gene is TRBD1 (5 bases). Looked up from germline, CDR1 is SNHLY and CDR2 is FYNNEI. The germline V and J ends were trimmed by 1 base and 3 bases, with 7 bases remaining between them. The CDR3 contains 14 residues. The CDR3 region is CASSEGTYYNEQFF. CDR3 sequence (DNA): TGTGCCAGCAGTGAAGGGACATACTACAATGAGCAGTTCTTC.

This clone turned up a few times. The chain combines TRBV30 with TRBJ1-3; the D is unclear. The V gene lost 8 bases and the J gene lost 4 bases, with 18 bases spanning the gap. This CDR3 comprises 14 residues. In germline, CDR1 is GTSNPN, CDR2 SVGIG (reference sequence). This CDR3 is CARQLVGGGNTIYF. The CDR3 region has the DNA TGTGCCCGACAACTGGTGGGAGGAGGAAACACCATATATTTT.

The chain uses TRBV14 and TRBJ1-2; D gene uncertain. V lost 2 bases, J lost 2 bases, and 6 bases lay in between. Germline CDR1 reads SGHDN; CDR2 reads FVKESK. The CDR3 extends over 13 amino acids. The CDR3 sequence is CASSQSSNYGYTF. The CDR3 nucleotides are TGTGCCAGCAGCCAAAGCTCGAACTATGGCTACACCTTC. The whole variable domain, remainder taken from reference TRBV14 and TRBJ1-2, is EAGVTQFPSHSVIEKGQTVTLRCDPISGHDNLYWYRRVMGKEIKFLLHFVKESKQDESGMPNNRFLAERTGGTYSTLKVQPAELEDSGVYFCASSQSSNYGYTFGSGTRLTVV.

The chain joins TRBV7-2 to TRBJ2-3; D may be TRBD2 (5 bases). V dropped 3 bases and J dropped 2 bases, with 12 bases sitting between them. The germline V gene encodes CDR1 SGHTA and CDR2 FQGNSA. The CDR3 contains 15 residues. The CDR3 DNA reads TGTGCCAGCAGCTTCTTCGGAGGCAACACAGATACGCAGTATTTT. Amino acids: CASSFFGGNTDTQYF.

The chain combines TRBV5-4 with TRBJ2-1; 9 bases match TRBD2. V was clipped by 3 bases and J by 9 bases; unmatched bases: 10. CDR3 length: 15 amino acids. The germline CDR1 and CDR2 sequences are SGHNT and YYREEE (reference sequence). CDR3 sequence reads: CASSWAGGGASEQFF. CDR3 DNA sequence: TGTGCCAGCAGCTGGGCTGGCGGGGGGGCAAGTGAGCAGTTCTTC.

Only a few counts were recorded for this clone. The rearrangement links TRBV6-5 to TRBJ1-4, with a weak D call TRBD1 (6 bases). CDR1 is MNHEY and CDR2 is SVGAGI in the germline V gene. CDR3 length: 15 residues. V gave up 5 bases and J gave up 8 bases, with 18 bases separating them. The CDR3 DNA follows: TGTGCCAGCAGTGGAACTCAGGGGTTGGGAGAAAAACTGTTTTTT. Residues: CASSGTQGLGEKLFF.

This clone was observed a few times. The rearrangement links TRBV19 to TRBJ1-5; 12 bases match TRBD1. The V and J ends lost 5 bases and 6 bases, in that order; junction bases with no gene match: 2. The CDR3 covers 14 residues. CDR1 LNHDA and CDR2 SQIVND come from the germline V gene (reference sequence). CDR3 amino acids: CASSGTGGGQPQHF. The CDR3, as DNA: TGTGCCAGTAGTGGGACAGGGGGCGGTCAGCCCCAGCATTTT.

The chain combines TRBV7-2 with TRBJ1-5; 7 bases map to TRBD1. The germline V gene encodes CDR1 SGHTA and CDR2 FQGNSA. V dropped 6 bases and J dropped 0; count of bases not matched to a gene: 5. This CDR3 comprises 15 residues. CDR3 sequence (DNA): TGTGCCAGCAGTCCCGACAGGGATAGCAATCAGCCCCAGCATTTT. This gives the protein CASSPDRDSNQPQHF.

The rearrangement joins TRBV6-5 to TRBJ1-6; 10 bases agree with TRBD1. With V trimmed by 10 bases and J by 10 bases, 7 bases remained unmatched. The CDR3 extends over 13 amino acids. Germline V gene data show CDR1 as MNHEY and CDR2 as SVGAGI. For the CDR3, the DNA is TGTGCCATTCGGGACAGGGGAGTATCACCCCTCCACTTT. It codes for CAIRDRGVSPLHF.